In this sample, the clone carrying this T cell receptor (beta chain) turned up many times. The sample originates from a study of response to subunit inactivated influenza vaccine. MiXCR was run by TCRdb on the RT-PCR reads, yielding one entry per CDR3 protein. The profile shows some 570,000 distinct CDR3 sequences, approximately 10% of them singletons. Trimming cost V 2 bases and J 2 bases, with 10 bases left between them. The CDR3 totals 13 residues. CDR1 is DFQATT, CDR2 SNEGSKA, per germline (reference sequence). This same sample was also part of a study on T cells expressing NK-cell markers. Turning to that study: Researchers built TCR beta cDNA using 5'RACE template switching with UMIs. Restricting sorting to alpha-beta TCR T cells was achieved in several experiments by an anti-gamma-delta TCR antibody.

Sequenced here: PBMCs from blood, sampled on the day of vaccination. This chain connects TRBV20-1 to TRBJ2-7; D is undetermined. This clonotype was obtained from a middle-aged man who received an inactivated influenza vaccine. In DNA form, the CDR3 reads TGCAGTGCTAGACCCCTCGAGCCCTACGAGCAGTACTTC. Translation: CSARPLEPYEQYF.